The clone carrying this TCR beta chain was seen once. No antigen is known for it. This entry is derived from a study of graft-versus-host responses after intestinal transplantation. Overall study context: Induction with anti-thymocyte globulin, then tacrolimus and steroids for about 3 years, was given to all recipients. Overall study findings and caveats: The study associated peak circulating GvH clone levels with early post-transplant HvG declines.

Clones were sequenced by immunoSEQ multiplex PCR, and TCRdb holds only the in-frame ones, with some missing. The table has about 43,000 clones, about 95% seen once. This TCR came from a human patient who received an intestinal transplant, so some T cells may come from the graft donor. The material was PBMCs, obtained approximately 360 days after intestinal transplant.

The CDR3: CASSTYSGAYNEQFF. CDR3 bases: TGTGCCAGCAGCACCTATAGCGGGGCCTACAATGAGCAGTTCTTC. This chain joins TRBV5-4 and TRBJ2-1, with 8 bases lining up with TRBD2. The CDR3 runs 15 residues. Per the germline V gene, CDR1 is SGHNT and CDR2 is YYREEE (reference sequence). V lost 4 bases and J lost 2; bases outside the gene matches: 5. Variable domain in full (rest from reference TRBV5-4 and TRBJ2-1): ETGVTQSPTHLIKTRGQQVTLRCSSQSGHNTVSWYQQALGQGPQFIFQYYREEENGRGNFPPRFSGLQFPNYSSELNVNALELDDSALYLCASSTYSGAYNEQFFGPGTRLTVL.